This TCR beta chain was captured in a study of PD-L1 blockade in urothelial cancer. Notes on the study in general: Where pretreatment blood TCR clonality fell below the median, better survival was predicted.

About this clone itself: Its antigen is unknown.

The CDR3 sequence is 11 residues long. Trimming removed 4 bases from V and 12 bases from J, with 10 bases in between. Per germline, CDR1 SEHNR and CDR2 FQNEAQ (reference sequence). Some clones are missing from TCRdb's copy, which holds only in-frame ones; the method was immunoSEQ multiplex PCR. Among about 38,000 clones listed, approximately 80% were seen once. Documented time point: pretreatment peripheral blood. The sequence was collected from a man older than 75 with urothelial cancer. The sample was PBMCs, taken around atezolizumab (anti-PD-L1) treatment. V usage is TRBV7-9 and J usage is TRBJ2-1; TRBD2 might be the D (6 bases). DNA for the CDR3: TGTGCCAGCAGCTCGACTAGGTCGCAGTTCTTC. Amino acids: CASSSTRSQFF.